The source of this TCR beta chain is a study of human T cells and chemical hapten exposure. Study in general: Weekly administration of diphenylcyclopropenone to the scalp of patients continued throughout the approximately 26-week study. Study results and caveats: Positive correlation was observed between PT1 expanded TCR counts and patch test score.

MiXCR, applied by TCRdb to the RACE reads, yields one record per CDR3 protein. The table lists about 340,000 distinct CDR3 sequences, around 6.9% of them singletons, with around 8.4% in the top ten. V was pared by 1 base and J by 4 bases, with 11 bases between. CDR3 size: 15 residues. Germline CDR1 reads SGHTA; CDR2 reads FQGNSA. Time point specified: patch test 1, 2 weeks after DPC sensitization. Treatment: therapeutic diphenylcyclopropenone sensitization with weekly scalp DPC. This clonotype was recorded at least ten times. The target antigen is unknown. The chain uses TRBV7-2 and TRBJ2-1; D is unclear. This sequence was found in a woman aged 18-29 years with alopecia areata. Some clones in this sample may be carry-over from other donors' samples. The sample was whole blood, taken in connection with sensitization to the hapten diphenylcyclopropenone (DPC). The CDR3 DNA reads TGTGCCAGCAGCTTAGGTCAGATCTTTTACAATGAGCAGTTCTTC. It yields the protein CASSLGQIFYNEQFF.